This TCR beta chain was profiled in a study of blood T cell repertoires in COVID-19 (dated by TCRdb to about 2020). In terms of the full investigation: Samples from collaborators originated in the United States, Italy and Spain and spanned both the acute and convalescent phases of COVID-19. The prospective study material was composed of cDNA or gDNA derived from T cells, B-cell-depleted T cells, or PBMCs. Where available, HLA class I and class II types were taken from metadata supplied by the sample provider and were not determined by assay-based typing. Samples came from the ongoing ImmuneRACE study (first 160 participants) plus 1,254 subjects from 6 global collaborators. Nearly every sample came with metadata listing a de-identified subject ID, COVID-19 status, age in years and sex. The repertoires were made available in a free public database intended to serve as a resource for research on the immune response to SARS-CoV-2. Subjects who had been exposed to COVID-19, were actively infected with it, or had recovered from it provided the deeply sampled blood TCRbeta repertoires that made up the dataset.

Regarding this clone: What antigen it recognizes has not been identified. No base qualities exist here, and no much larger clone lies one base off it.

In the prospective study, participants were about 18 to 89 years old, resided in under 30 geographic areas of the United States, and were enrolled through a virtual design. In the prospective study, cohorts were assigned on the basis of participant-reported clinical history obtained from a screening survey and a study questionnaire. In the prospective study, mobile phlebotomists collected whole blood, serum and a nasopharyngeal or oropharyngeal swab from each participant. Over an approximately two-month period, participants in the prospective study had the option of providing additional blood draws and questionnaires. Prospective study blood samples were shipped either frozen or at room temperature before DNA extraction. Results the study describes overall, beyond this receptor: How much clinical and demographic metadata was included differed by source and by participant, and the metadata was provided uncurated.

Trimming accounts for 7 bases at V and 5 bases at J, while the number of junction bases matched to no gene is 8. The CDR3, cysteine through phenylalanine, is 15 amino acids long. The DNA shown is the 45-base CDR3, in frame from base 1. CDR1 and CDR2, looked up from the germline V gene (reference sequence), are LNHDA and SQIVND. The immunoSEQ Assay, a bias-controlled multiplex PCR, was used to amplify TCRbeta CDR3 regions from genomic DNA. Turning to the authors' computational methods: The number of nucleated cells in each sample was estimated by amplification of reference gene primers within the assay. To quantify the absolute abundance of each unique TCRbeta CDR3 rearrangement, sequence reads were collapsed and filtered. For each sample, productive Simpson clonality was calculated as the square root of Simpson's diversity index across productive rearrangements. Held by TCRdb, this immuneACCESS table contains in-frame sequences only and omits some clones. Under half of the omission traces to an unresolved V gene where checked; the cause of the rest is unknown. V, J and clone size are those of that table, while D and trimming were read from the DNA. Present in this sample are 200,000 or so clones, more than 70% of which were seen just once. Around 7.4% of the sample is taken by the ten largest.

Specimen: PBMCs or T cells enriched from blood (not recorded which). This sequence originates from a woman aged 40 to 50 with acute COVID-19. This chain is built from TRBV19 and TRBJ1-6; 7 central nucleotides agree with TRBD1. Read as DNA, the sequence is TGTGCCAGTAAACAACCAGGACAGGATAATTCACCCCTCCACTTT. The resulting protein is CASKQPGQDNSPLHF.